This T cell receptor (beta chain) was sequenced in a study of blood T cell repertoires in COVID-19. Looking at the study overall: Some COVID-19 samples were acute and others convalescent; all came from the United States, Italy and Spain. In each case, the material was cDNA or gDNA derived from T cells, B-cell-depleted T cells, or PBMCs.

The trim removed 6 bases at V and 0 bases at J, leaving 7 bases unmatched. CDR1 and CDR2 from the germline V gene are SGDLS and YYNGEE. The CDR3 loop spans 17 amino acids. This clone was recorded a few times. Per the authors' pipeline: Amplification of reference gene primers provided the estimated nucleated cell counts. Sequencing was performed with immunoSEQ multiplex PCR; in TCRdb, only in-frame clones are kept and a portion is missing. The V and J calls and the clone size are those of that table, but D and trimming were determined from the DNA. The table includes about 120,000 clones, about 85% detected once.

The sample taken for sequencing was peripheral blood. The chain links TRBV9 to TRBJ1-6, with 9 bases aligning to TRBD1. The TCR was taken from a human donor in a cohort sampled during active COVID-19. The CDR3 region is CASTRGTGSSYNSPLHF. As DNA, the CDR3 is TGTGCCAGCACCCGCGGGACAGGGAGCTCCTATAATTCACCCCTCCACTTT.